The clone carrying this TCR beta chain occurred once. Original handling: Estimation of nucleated cell counts was performed using reference gene primer amplification. Measured with immunoSEQ multiplex PCR; TCRdb has only the in-frame clones, and not every one. V and J calls and clone size are as listed in that table; D and trimming were resolved from the DNA. This sample has approximately 290,000 clones, with roughly 90% found just once. These data belong to a study of blood T cell repertoires in COVID-19. Study background: Acute-phase and convalescent COVID-19 samples originated in the United States, Italy and Spain.

Trimming removed 3 bases at V and 7 bases at J, with 15 bases between. Germline assignment: CDR1 LNHNV and CDR2 YYDKDF (reference sequence). The CDR3 loop spans 15 amino acids. The sequenced sample was peripheral blood. The sequence was obtained from a man aged 25 to 40 with acute or convalescent COVID-19. This chain uses TRBV15 with TRBJ1-4, with D tentatively TRBD1 (5 bases). The CDR3 bases are TGTGCCACCAGCAGGGGGTCGGCCGGGGGTGAAAAACTGTTTTTT. Residues: CATSRGSAGGEKLFF. Complete variable domain (other parts from reference TRBV15 and TRBJ1-4): DAMVIQNPRYQVTQFGKPVTLSCSQTLNHNVMYWYQQKSSQAPKLLFHYYDKDFNNEADTPDNFQSRRPNTSFCFLDIRSPGLGDTAMYLCATSRGSAGGEKLFFGSGTQLSVL.